Described below is a single TCR beta chain sequence and its context. Its antigen is not known. The CDR3 end lies 3 residues beyond the end of the read and is filled in from the germline J gene. Only in-frame clones appear in the TCRdb table, and some are missing; sequencing was by immunoSEQ multiplex PCR. The sample has some 16,000 clones, none seen only once. Looked up from germline, CDR1 is MNHNS and CDR2 is SASEGT. V lost 4 bases and J 7 bases, leaving 13 bases between the germline ends. This CDR3 comprises 13 residues. Patients had low serum IgG, IgA and/or IgM and specific antibody deficiency. The sample belongs to a study of T cell clonality in common variable immunodeficiency. General study results and limits: Fewer deletions and N-nucleotide insertions were reportedly seen in common variable immunodeficiency TCR beta sequences.

This clonotype was sampled from a human donor with common variable immunodeficiency. Sequencing was carried out using peripheral blood mononuclear cells. The V gene is TRBV6-1, the J gene TRBJ2-5, with a possible D match to TRBD2 (5 bases). The CDR3 loop reads CASSATRFGTQYF. CDR3 DNA, as far as it was read: TGTGCCAGCAGTGCTACTAGATTCGGGACC.